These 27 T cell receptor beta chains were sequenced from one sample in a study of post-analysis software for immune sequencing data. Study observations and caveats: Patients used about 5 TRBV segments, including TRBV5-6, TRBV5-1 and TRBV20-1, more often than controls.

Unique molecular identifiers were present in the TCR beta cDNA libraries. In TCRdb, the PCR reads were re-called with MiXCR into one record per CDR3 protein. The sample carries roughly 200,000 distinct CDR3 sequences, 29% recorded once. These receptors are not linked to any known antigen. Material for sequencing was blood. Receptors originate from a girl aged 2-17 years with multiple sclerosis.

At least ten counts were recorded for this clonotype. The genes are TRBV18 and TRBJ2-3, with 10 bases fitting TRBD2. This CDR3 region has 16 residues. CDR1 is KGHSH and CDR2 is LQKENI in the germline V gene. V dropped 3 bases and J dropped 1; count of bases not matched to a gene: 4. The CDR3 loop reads CASSPPLAGGTDTQYF. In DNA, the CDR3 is TGTGCCAGCTCACCCCCCCTAGCGGGGGGCACAGATACGCAGTATTTT.

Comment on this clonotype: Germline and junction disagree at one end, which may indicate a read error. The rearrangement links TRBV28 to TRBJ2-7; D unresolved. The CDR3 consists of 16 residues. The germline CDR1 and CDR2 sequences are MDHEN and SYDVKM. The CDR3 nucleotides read TGTGCCGGCAGTTTAAACCTCCCCTACCAAACTAATGAGCAGTACTTC. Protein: CAGSLNLPYQTNEQYF.

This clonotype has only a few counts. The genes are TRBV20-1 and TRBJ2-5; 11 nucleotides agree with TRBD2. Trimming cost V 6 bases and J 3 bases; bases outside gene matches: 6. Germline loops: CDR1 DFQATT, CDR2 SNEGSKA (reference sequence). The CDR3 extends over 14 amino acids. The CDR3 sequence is CSAHPLAGEETQYF. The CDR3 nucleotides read TGCAGTGCACATCCACTAGCGGGGGAAGAGACCCAGTACTTC.

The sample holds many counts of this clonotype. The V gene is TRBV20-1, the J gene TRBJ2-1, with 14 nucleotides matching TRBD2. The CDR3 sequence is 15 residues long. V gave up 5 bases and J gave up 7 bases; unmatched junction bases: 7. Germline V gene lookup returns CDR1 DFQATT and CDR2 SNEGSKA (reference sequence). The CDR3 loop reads CSAFKGTSGRNEQFF. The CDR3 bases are TGCAGTGCTTTCAAGGGGACTAGCGGGAGAAATGAGCAGTTCTTC.

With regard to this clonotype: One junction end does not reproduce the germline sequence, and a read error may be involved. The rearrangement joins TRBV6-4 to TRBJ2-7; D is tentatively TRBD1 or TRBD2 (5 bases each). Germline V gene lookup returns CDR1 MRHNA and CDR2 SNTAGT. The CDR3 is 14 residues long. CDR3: CASARDVNNSPLHF. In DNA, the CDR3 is TGTGCCAGTGCCAGGGACGTAAATAATTCACCCCTCCACTTC.

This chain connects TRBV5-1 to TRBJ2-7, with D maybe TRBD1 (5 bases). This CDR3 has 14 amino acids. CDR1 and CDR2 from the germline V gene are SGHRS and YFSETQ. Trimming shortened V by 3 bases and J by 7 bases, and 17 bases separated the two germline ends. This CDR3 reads CASSSGDPKGEQYF. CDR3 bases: TGCGCCAGCAGCTCAGGAGACCCTAAGGGGGAGCAGTACTTC.

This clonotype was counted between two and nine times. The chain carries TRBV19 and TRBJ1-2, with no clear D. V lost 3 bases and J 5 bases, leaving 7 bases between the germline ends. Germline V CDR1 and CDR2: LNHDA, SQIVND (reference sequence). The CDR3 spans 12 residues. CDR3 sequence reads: CASSIKTYGYTF. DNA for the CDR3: TGTGCCAGTAGTATCAAGACTTATGGCTACACCTTC.

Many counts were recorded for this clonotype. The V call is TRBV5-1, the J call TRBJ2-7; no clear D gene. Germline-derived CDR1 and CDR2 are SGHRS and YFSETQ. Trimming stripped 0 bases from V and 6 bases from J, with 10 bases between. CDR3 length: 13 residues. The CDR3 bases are TGCGCCAGCAGCTTGGACCCAGTCCGCGAGCAGTACTTC. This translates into CASSLDPVREQYF.

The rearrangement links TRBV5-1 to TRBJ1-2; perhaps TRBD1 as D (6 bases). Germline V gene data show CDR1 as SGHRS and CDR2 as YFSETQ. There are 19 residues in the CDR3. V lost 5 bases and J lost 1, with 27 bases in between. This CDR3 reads CASRPHREGKPSYNYGYTF. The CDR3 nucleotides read TGCGCCAGCAGACCTCACAGGGAAGGCAAACCCTCCTATAACTATGGCTACACCTTC.

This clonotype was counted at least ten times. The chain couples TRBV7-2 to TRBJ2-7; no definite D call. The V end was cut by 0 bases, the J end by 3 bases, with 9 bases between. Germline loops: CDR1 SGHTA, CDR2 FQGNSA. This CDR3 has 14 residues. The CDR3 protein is CASSLAGPHYEQYF. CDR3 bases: TGTGCCAGCAGCTTAGCCGGGCCCCACTACGAGCAGTACTTC. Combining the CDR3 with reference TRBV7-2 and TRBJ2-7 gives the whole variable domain GAGVSQSPSNKVTEKGKDVELRCDPISGHTALYWYRQSLGQGLEFLIYFQGNSAPDKSGLPSDRFSAERTGGSVSTLTIQRTQQEDSAVYLCASSLAGPHYEQYFGPGTRLTVT.

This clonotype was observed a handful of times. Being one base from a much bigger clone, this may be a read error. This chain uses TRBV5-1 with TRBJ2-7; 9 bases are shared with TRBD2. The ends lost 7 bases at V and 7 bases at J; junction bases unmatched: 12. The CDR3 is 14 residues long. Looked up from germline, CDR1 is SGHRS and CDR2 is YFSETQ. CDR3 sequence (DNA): TGCGCCAGCCGTGGGTTTAGCGGGGGAAATGAGCAGTACTTC. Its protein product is CASRGFSGGNEQYF.

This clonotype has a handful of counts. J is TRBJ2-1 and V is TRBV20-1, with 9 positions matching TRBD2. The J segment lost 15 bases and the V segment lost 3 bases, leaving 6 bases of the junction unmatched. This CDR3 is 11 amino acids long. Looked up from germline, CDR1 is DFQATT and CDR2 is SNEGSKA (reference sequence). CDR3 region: CSASRREGPFF. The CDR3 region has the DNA TGCAGTGCTAGTAGGCGGGAGGGGCCGTTCTTC.

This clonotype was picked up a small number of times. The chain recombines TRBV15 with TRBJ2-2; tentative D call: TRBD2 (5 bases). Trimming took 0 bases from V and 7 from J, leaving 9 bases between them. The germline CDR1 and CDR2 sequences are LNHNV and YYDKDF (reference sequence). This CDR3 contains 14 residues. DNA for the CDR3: TGTGCCACCAGCAGAGATGGAGGAGGCGGGGAGCTGTTTTTT. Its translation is CATSRDGGGGELFF.

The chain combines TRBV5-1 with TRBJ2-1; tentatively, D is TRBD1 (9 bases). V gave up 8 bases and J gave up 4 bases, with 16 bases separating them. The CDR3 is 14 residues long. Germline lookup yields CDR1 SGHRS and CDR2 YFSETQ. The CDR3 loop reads CASRGGQGYNEQFF. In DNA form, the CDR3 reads TGCGCCAGTCGGGGGGGACAGGGATACAATGAGCAGTTCTTC.

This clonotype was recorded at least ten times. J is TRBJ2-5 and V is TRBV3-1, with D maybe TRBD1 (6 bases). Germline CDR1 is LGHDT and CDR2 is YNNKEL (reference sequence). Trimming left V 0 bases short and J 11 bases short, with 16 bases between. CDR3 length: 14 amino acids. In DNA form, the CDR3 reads TGTGCCAGCAGCCAAGATCAGGACAGTAGAGAGCAGTACTTC. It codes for CASSQDQDSREQYF.

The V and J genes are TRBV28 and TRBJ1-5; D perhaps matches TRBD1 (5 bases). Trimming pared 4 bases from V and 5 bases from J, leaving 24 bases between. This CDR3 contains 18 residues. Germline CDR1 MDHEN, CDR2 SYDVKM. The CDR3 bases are TGTGCCAGCAGTTGGCTGAGACCCGGGACGGAGGGCGATCAGCCCCAGCATTTT. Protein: CASSWLRPGTEGDQPQHF.

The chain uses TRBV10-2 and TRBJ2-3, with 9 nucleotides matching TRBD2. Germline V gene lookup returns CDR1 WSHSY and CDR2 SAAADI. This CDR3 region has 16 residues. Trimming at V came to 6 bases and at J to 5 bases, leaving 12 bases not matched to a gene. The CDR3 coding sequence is TGCGCCAGCAGGAAGCTCCCGGGACTAGCAGGAGATACGCAGTATTTT. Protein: CASRKLPGLAGDTQYF.

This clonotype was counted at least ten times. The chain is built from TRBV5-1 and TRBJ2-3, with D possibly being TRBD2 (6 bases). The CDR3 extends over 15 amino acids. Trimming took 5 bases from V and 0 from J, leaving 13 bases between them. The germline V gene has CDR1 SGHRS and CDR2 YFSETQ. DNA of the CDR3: TGCGCCAGCAGTAACGGCGGGGCTAGCACAGATACGCAGTATTTT. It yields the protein CASSNGGASTDTQYF.

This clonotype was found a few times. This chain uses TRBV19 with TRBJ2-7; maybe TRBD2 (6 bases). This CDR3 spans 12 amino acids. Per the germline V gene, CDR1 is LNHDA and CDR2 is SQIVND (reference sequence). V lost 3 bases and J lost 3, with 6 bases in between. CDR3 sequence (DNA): TGTGCCAGTAGTATGCGGGGCTACGAGCAGTACTTC. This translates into CASSMRGYEQYF.

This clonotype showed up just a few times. DNA of the CDR3: TGTGCCAGCAGTAGAATGGGACTAGCGGGAGCCGATGAGCAGTTCTTC. This codes for CASSRMGLAGADEQFF. The rearrangement links TRBV28 to TRBJ2-1; 14 nucleotides align to TRBD2. The CDR3 is 16 residues long. Unmatched junction bases numbered 8, after V lost 5 bases and J lost 8 bases. Looked up from germline, CDR1 is MDHEN and CDR2 is SYDVKM.

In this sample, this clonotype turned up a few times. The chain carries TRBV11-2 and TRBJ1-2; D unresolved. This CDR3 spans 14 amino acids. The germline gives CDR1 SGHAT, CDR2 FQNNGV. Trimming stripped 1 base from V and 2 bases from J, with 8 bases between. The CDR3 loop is CASSLVAANYGYTF. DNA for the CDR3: TGTGCCAGCAGCTTAGTCGCAGCCAACTATGGCTACACCTTC.

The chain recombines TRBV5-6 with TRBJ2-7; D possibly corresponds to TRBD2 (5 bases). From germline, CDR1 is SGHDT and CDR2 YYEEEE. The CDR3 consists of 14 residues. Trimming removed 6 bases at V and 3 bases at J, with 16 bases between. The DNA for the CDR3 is TGTGCCAGCACCGAGGGCGGACTGGGCTACGAGCAGTACTTC. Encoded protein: CASTEGGLGYEQYF.

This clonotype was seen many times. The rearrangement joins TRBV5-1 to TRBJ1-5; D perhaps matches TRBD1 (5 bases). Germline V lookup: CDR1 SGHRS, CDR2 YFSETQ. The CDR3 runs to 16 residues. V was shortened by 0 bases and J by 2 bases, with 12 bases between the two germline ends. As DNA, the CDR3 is TGCGCCAGCAGCTTGGAAGGGGCAGGTGGCAATCAGCCCCAGCATTTT. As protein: CASSLEGAGGNQPQHF.

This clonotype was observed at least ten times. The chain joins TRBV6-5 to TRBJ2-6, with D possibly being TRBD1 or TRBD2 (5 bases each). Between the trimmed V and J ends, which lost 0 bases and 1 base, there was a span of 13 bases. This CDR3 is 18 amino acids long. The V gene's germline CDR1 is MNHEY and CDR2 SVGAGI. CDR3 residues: CASSYSGGPHSGANVLTF. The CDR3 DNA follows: TGTGCCAGCAGTTACTCTGGGGGACCCCATTCTGGGGCCAACGTCCTGACTTTC.

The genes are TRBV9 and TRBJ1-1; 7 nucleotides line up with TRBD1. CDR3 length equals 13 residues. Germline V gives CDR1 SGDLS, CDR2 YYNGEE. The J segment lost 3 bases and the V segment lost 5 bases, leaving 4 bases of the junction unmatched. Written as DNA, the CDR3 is TGTGCCAGCAGTTTTGGGACAGACACTGAAGCTTTCTTT. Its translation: CASSFGTDTEAFF.

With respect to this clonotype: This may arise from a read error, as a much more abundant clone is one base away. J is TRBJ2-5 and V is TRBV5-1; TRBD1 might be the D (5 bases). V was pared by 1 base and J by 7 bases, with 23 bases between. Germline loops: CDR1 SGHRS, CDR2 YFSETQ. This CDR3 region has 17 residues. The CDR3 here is CASSLYPPAGSRGTQYF. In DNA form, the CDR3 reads TGCGCCAGCAGCTTGTACCCCCCGGCAGGGTCAAGGGGGACCCAGTACTTC. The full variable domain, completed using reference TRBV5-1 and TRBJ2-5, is KAGVTQTPRYLIKTRGQQVTLSCSPISGHRSVSWYQQTPGQGLQFLFEYFSETQRNKGNFPGRFSGRQFSNSRSEMNVSTLELGDSALYLCASSLYPPAGSRGTQYFGPGTRLLVL.

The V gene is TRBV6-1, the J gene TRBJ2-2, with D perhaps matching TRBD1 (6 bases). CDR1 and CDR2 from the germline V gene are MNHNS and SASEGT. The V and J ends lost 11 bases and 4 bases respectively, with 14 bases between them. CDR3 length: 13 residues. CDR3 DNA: TGTGCCGGCGCACAGGGTGGCACCGGGGAGCTGTTTTTT. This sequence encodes CAGAQGGTGELFF.